The clone carrying this T cell receptor beta chain was counted ten times or more. The antigen is undetermined. The data belong to a study of breast tumors, draining lymph nodes, adjacent tissues. The CDR3 is made up of 15 amino acids. Germline trimming cut 6 bases from V and 3 bases from J; bases unmatched to any gene: 4. Looked up from germline, CDR1 is ENHRY and CDR2 is SYGVKD. Regarding the study as a whole: The data were judged consistent with most tumor T cells coming from lymph node and expanding in tumor. Luminal-like breast cancer showed significantly greater tumor-nontumor repertoire similarity than basal-like breast cancer did. Tumor T cell lymph node origin was a supported hypothesis, not proven. Tumor repertoires ranked between lymph nodes and nontumor tissue in diversity, with V and J gene preferences.

Samples came from axillary lymph nodes draining the breast cancer. TCRdb passed the multiplex PCR reads through MiXCR, listing each CDR3 protein once. The sample includes around 250,000 distinct CDR3 sequences, about 34% of them seen just once. V gene TRBV10-3 combines with J gene TRBJ2-7; 14 bases align to TRBD2. This TCR came from a female donor with breast cancer. Some clones in this sample may be carry-over from other donors' samples. Sample: axillary lymph node tissue. CDR3 DNA sequence: TGTGCCATCAGCCAGGGACTAGCGGGGGACTACGAGCAGTACTTC. Translated: CAISQGLAGDYEQYF.